This T cell receptor (beta chain) was recovered during a study of control samples from healthy donors and cancer patients. Only in-frame clones appear in the TCRdb table, and some are missing; sequencing was by immunoSEQ multiplex PCR. The top ten hold about 1% of the sample, which has some 110,000 clones, more than 80% seen once. Germline V gives CDR1 LNHDA, CDR2 SQIVND (reference sequence). Trimming took 1 base from V and 3 from J, leaving 7 bases between them. The CDR3 has 13 residues. Sequences were obtained from PBMCs. This receptor was obtained from a woman aged 45-65 years with colorectal cancer. The gene calls are TRBV19 and TRBJ2-7; D ambiguous. CDR3 in amino acids: CASSIVPNYEQYF. CDR3 DNA: TGTGCCAGTAGTATAGTACCTAACTACGAGCAGTACTTC. Together with reference TRBV19 and TRBJ2-7, the CDR3 gives the full variable domain: DGGITQSPKYLFRKEGQNVTLSCEQNLNHDAMYWYRQDPGQGLRLIYYSQIVNDFQKGDIAEGYSVSREKKESFPLTVTSAQKNPTAFYLCASSIVPNYEQYFGPGTRLTVT.